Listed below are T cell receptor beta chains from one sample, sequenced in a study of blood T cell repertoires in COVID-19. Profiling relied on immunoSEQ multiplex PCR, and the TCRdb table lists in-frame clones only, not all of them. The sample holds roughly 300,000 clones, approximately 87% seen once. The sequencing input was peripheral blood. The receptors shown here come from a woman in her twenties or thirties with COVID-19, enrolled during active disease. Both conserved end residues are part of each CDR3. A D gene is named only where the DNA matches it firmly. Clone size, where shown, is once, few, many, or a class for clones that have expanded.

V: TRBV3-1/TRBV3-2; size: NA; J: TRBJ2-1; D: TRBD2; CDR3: CASSQDSRATSGARRFF; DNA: TGTGCCAGCAGCCAAGATTCTAGAGCCACTAGCGGGGCGAGGAGGTTCTTC
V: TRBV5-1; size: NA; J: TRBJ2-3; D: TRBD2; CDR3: CASSPERGAVDGTDTQYF; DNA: TGCGCCAGCAGCCCAGAGCGGGGGGCTGTAGATGGCACAGATACGCAGTATTTT
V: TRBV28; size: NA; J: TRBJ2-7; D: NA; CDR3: CASSLRTDYEQYF; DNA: TGTGCCAGCAGTTTACGGACTGACTACGAGCAGTACTTC
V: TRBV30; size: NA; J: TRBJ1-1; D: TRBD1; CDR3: CAWTGQGYTEAFF; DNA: TGTGCCTGGACGGGACAGGGTTACACTGAAGCTTTCTTT
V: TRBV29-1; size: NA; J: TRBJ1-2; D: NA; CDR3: CSALRGAYGYTF; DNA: TGCAGCGCCCTCCGCGGGGCCTATGGCTACACCTTC
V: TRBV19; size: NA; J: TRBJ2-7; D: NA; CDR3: CASSPPGLYEQYF; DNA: TGTGCCAGTAGCCCACCGGGACTTTACGAGCAGTACTTC
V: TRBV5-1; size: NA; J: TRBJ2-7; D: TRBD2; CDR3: CASSLLSGSLRVEQYF; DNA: TGCGCCAGCAGCTTGCTTAGCGGGTCCCTGAGGGTCGAGCAGTACTTC
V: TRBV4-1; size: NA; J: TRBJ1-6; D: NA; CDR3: CASSNRGSPLHF; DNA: TGCGCCAGCAGCAATCGGGGGTCCCCCCTCCACTTT
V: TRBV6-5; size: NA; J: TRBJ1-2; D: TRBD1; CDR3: CASSSQGGYGYTF; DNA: TGTGCCAGCAGTTCACAGGGGGGCTATGGCTACACCTTC
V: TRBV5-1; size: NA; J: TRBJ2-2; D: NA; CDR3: CASSLTGEAGELFF; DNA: TGCGCCAGCAGCTTGACGGGGGAGGCCGGGGAGCTGTTTTTT
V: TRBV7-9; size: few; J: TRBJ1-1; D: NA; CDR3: CASSSSGRDEAFF; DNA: TGTGCCAGCAGCTCGTCTGGACGGGATGAAGCTTTCTTT
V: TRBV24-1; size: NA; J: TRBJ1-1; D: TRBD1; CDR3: CATSDPTGGTEAFF; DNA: TGTGCCACCAGTGACCCTACAGGGGGCACTGAAGCTTTCTTT
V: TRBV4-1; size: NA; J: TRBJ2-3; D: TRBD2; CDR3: CASSQPPGLAGAPSTDTQYF; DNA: TGCGCCAGCAGCCAACCTCCGGGACTAGCGGGGGCCCCTAGCACAGATACGCAGTATTTT
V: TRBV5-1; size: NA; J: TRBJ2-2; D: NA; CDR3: CASSLSEGELFF; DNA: TGCGCCAGCAGCTTGTCGGAGGGAGAGCTGTTTTTT
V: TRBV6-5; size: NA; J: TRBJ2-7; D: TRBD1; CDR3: CASSRPGQGAREQYF; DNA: TGTGCCAGCAGTCGTCCGGGACAGGGGGCGAGGGAGCAGTACTTC
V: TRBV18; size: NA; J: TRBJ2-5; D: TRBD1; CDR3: CASSPGQGETQYF; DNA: TGTGCCAGCTCACCAGGACAGGGGGAGACCCAGTACTTC
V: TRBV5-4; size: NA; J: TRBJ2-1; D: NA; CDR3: CASSPRLGGNEQFF; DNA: TGTGCCAGTTCCCCCCGGCTAGGTGGCAATGAGCAGTTCTTC
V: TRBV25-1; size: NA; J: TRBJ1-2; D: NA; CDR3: CASSELSAGLGYGYTF; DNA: TGTGCCAGCAGTGAATTATCGGCAGGGTTGGGCTATGGCTACACCTTC
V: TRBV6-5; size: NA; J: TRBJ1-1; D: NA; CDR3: CASSTNRALGSEAFF; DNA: TGTGCCAGCAGTACCAACAGGGCGCTGGGGTCTGAAGCTTTCTTT
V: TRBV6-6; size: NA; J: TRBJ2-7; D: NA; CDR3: CASSYSTGNEQYF; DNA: TGTGCCAGCAGTTACTCGACCGGGAACGAGCAGTACTTC
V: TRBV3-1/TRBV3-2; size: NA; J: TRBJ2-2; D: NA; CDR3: CASSPLPIQITGELFF; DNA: TGTGCCAGCAGCCCCCTCCCGATCCAGATCACCGGGGAGCTGTTTTTT
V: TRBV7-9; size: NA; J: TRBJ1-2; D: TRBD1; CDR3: CASSPGQGVGYTF; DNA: TGTGCCAGCAGCCCGGGACAGGGGGTCGGCTACACCTTC
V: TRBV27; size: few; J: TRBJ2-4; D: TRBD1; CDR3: CASHRTGANIQYF; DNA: TGTGCCAGTCATAGGACAGGGGCGAACATTCAGTACTTC
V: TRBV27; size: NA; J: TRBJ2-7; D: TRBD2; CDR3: CASSLLGREGEQYF; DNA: TGTGCCAGCAGTTTATTGGGACGGGAGGGCGAGCAGTACTTC
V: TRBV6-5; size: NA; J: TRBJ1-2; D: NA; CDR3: CASSYTGIHGYTF; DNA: TGTGCCAGCAGTTACACAGGGATCCATGGCTACACCTTC
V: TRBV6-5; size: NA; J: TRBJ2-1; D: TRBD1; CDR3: CASSMTGFLPNEQFF; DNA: TGTGCCAGCAGTATGACAGGGTTCCTCCCCAATGAGCAGTTCTTC
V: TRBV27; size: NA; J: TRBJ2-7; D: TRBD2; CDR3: CASLPGGVPIVHEQYF; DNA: TGTGCCAGCCTACCTGGGGGGGTTCCGATTGTCCACGAGCAGTACTTC
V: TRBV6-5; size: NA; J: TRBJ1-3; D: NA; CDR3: CATGGTPGNTIYF; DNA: TGTGCCACCGGCGGGACCCCTGGAAACACCATATATTTT
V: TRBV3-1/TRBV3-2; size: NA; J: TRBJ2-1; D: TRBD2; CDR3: CASSEDLLRGSYNEQFF; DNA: TGTGCCAGCAGCGAGGACTTGTTGCGGGGGTCCTACAATGAGCAGTTCTTC
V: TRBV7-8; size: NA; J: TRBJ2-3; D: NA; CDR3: CASSQPEASTDTQYF; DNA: TGTGCCAGCAGCCAGCCTGAGGCTAGCACAGATACGCAGTATTTT
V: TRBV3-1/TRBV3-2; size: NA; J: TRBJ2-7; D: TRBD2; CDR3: CASSQDRLAVSYEQYF; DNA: TGTGCCAGCAGCCAAGATCGACTAGCGGTCTCCTACGAGCAGTACTTC
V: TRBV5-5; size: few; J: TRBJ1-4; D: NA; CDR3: CASSIKSLNEKLFF; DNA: TGTGCCAGCAGCATAAAGAGTCTTAATGAAAAACTGTTTTTT
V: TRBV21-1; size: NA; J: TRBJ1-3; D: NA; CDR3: CASNVGRGGGNTIYF; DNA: TGTGCCAGCAACGTGGGACGGGGGGGAGGAAACACCATATATTTT
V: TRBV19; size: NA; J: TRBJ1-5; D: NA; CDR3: CASSSGQPQHF; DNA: TGTGCCAGTAGTTCGGGTCAGCCCCAGCATTTT
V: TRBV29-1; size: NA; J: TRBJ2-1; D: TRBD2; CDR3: CSVTRRGGEQFF; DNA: TGCAGCGTTACCCGCCGGGGGGGGGAGCAGTTCTTC
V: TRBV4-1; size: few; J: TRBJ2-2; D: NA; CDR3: CASSQEEFGVELFF; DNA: TGCGCCAGCAGCCAAGAAGAATTCGGTGTTGAGCTGTTTTTT
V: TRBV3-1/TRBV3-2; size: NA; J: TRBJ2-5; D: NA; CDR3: CASSQDARQAYF; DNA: TGTGCCAGCAGCCAAGATGCGAGACAGGCGTACTTC